This TCR beta chain is from a study of T cells in Graves' hyperthyroidism and ophthalmopathy. The study defined stable Graves' hyperthyroidism as no ophthalmopathy progression within 18 months. On the basis of clinical symptoms, serum thyroxine and TRAb, thyroid ultrasound and orbital computed tomography, diagnoses were made. Per the germline V gene, CDR1 is SGHVS and CDR2 is FNYEAQ. V lost 5 bases, J lost 3 bases, and 6 bases stayed unmatched. CDR3 length: 17 residues. Amplified regions were TCR beta CDR3 sequences from RNA transcripts. TCR CDR3 regions were first amplified by RT-PCR with HTBI primers. Each CDR3 protein is one row after TCRdb ran MiXCR on the multiplex PCR reads. The sample records around 580,000 distinct CDR3 sequences, around 45% being singletons.

This rearrangement joins TRBV7-6 to TRBJ2-6, with 11 bases aligning to TRBD1. The source of this sequence is a woman aged 18 to 35 with Graves' hyperthyroidism. Sequencing used peripheral blood or thyroid tissue (not recorded which). The CDR3 reads CASSSGQGARGANVLTF. The CDR3 bases are TGTGCCAGCAGCAGCGGACAGGGGGCGCGTGGGGCCAACGTCCTGACTTTC.